The rows below give T cell receptor beta chains drawn from one sample of a study of PD-1 blockade in classical Hodgkin lymphoma. This table comes from immunoSEQ multiplex PCR, and its TCRdb copy is limited to in-frame clones, with some not included. The table includes tens of thousands of clones, under 95% detected once. Sequenced input: peripheral blood mononuclear cells (PBMCs). All receptors come from a human donor with classical Hodgkin lymphoma. Each CDR3 is given with its conserved first and last residue. D genes are given only for firm matches. The listing skips clone size in some rows; elsewhere it reads once, few, many or a size class.

v_gene	abundance	d_gene	j_gene	CDR3nt	CDR3aa
TRBV2	.	TRBD1	TRBJ1-2	TGTGCCAGCAGTGGGACAGGGGAAGGCTACACCTTC	CASSGTGEGYTF
TRBV6-1	few	TRBD2	TRBJ2-3	TGTGCCAGCAGTGATCTAGCGGGAGAAACAGATACGCAGTATTTT	CASSDLAGETDTQYF
TRBV5-1	.	TRBD1	TRBJ1-2	TGCGCCAGCAGCCAAGGACAGGGGGAGGATGGCTACACCTTC	CASSQGQGEDGYTF
TRBV4-1	.	TRBD2	TRBJ2-1	TGCGCCAGCAGCCAAGGGGGACTAGCGGGACGCAATGAGCAGTTCTTC	CASSQGGLAGRNEQFF
TRBV9	.	.	TRBJ1-2	TGTGCCAGCAGCGAAGGCTCCGGGTTCTATGGCTACACCTTC	CASSEGSGFYGYTF
TRBV19	.	.	TRBJ1-3	TGTGCCAGTAGTTTCGACAGGGGAAACACCATATATTTT	CASSFDRGNTIYF
TRBV30	.	.	TRBJ2-6	TGTGCCTGGAGTCCCAATTCTGGGGCCAACGTCCTGACTTTC	CAWSPNSGANVLTF
TRBV21-1	few	.	TRBJ2-6	TGTGCCAGCAGCAAGGTGGACACCTCTGGGGCCAACGTCCTGACTTTC	CASSKVDTSGANVLTF
TRBV2	.	.	TRBJ2-1	TGTGCCAGCACGTTGACCTACTCCTACAATGAGCAGTTCTTC	CASTLTYSYNEQFF
TRBV14	.	.	TRBJ1-6	TGTGCCAGCAGTCCAAGGACAGACGTAGCTCGAAATTCACCCCTCCACTTT	CASSPRTDVARNSPLHF
TRBV5-1	.	.	TRBJ2-6	TGCGCCAGCAGCTCAAGCTCTGGGGCCAACGTCCTGACTTTC	CASSSSSGANVLTF
TRBV15	.	TRBD1	TRBJ1-3	TGTGCCACCAGCAGCGCTCCCGGGACAGGGAACTCTGGAAACACCATATATTTT	CATSSAPGTGNSGNTIYF
TRBV19	.	TRBD1	TRBJ2-1	TGTGCCAGTAGTATTGGACAGGAACCCTACAATGAGCAGTTCTTC	CASSIGQEPYNEQFF
TRBV4-1	.	.	TRBJ1-2	TGCGCCAGCAGCCTCCTGCAGGCCGGGCACTACACCTTC	CASSLLQAGHYTF
TRBV9	.	.	TRBJ1-2	TGTGCCAGCAGCGTAGGAAGGGCTTATTATGGCTACACCTTC	CASSVGRAYYGYTF